This T cell receptor (beta chain) is from a study of CD8 T cells in ankylosing spondylitis. Findings of the study overall: Characteristic of ankylosing spondylitis blood, it appeared, was a TCR beta motif comprising several highly homologous variants.

Points on this clonotype: Antigen specificity is unknown.

V shed 5 bases and J 7 bases; nucleotides not matched to a gene: 5. The CDR3 runs to 13 residues. Quantitative barcoded 5'-RACE was used to prepare TCR beta libraries. One entry per CDR3 protein, called by TCRdb with MiXCR from the 5' RACE reads. The table records 300,000 to 400,000 distinct CDR3 sequences, 20% to 25% of them present only once. V and J are TRBV12-3 or TRBV12-4 and TRBJ1-5; TRBD1 matches at 7 bases. This sequence was found in a male donor with ankylosing spondylitis. Sequencing was performed on blood, either unsorted or a sorted T cell fraction (not recorded which). The CDR3 region has the DNA TGTGCCAGCAGTGGGAGGGGGCTGCAGCCCCAGCATTTT. Encoded protein: CASSGRGLQPQHF.